This entry is about one T cell receptor (beta chain). Its cognate antigen has yet to be identified. Within one base of it there is no much larger clone, and no base qualities were kept. The source of the sample is a study of blood T cell repertoires in COVID-19 (dated by TCRdb to about 2020). Describing the broader study: Collaborator samples came from the United States, Italy and Spain and covered acute and convalescent phases of COVID-19. HLA class I and class II types, where available, came from metadata supplied by the sample provider rather than from assay-based typing. The dataset comprised deeply sampled blood TCRbeta repertoires from subjects exposed to, actively infected with, or recovered from COVID-19. A de-identified subject ID, COVID-19 status, age in years and sex were almost always included in the sample metadata. The material from the prospective study consisted of cDNA or gDNA derived from T cells, B-cell-depleted T cells, or PBMCs. A freely available public database, intended as a resource for researchers studying the immune response to SARS-CoV-2, is where the repertoires were released. The samples were drawn from two sources: the first 160 participants of the ongoing ImmuneRACE study, and 1,200 or so subjects contributed by 6 global collaborators. Study-level results and caveats: The amount of clinical and demographic metadata varied by source and participant and was provided uncurated.

Another Seattle source contributed samples from volunteer blood donors who had recovered from COVID-19. Each collaborating institution followed its own protocols to collect whole blood in K2EDTA tubes. For TCRbeta analysis, collaborators shipped samples as frozen whole blood, isolated PBMCs, or DNA extracted from either of those sample types. TCRbeta CDR3 regions were amplified from genomic DNA using the immunoSEQ Assay, a bias-controlled multiplex PCR. The study's own analysis went as follows. Nucleated cell counts per sample were estimated from amplification of reference gene primers within the assay. To quantify the absolute abundance of each unique TCRbeta CDR3 rearrangement, sequence reads were collapsed and filtered. For each sample, productive Simpson clonality was calculated as the square root of Simpson's diversity index over productive rearrangements. The immuneACCESS repertoire file appears here via TCRdb, limited to in-frame rearrangements. These files lack a portion of the clones; in checked studies, under half of the deficit traces to unresolved V genes, and the cause of the others is not known. V and J calls and clone size follow that table, whereas D and trimming were derived from the DNA. The sample data list 210,000 or so clones, and over 75% of these were observed just once. In total, the top ten clones hold roughly 14% of the sample.

This receptor was identified in a man aged 45-65 years who had recovered from COVID-19. The material sequenced was peripheral blood.

DNA sequence: TGCGCCAGCAGCTTGGACGGCGGGTCAGGGGCCAACGTCCTGACTTTC. Its translation is CASSLDGGSGANVLTF. The chain links TRBV5-1 with TRBJ2-6; perhaps TRBD2 is the D gene, with 5 bases matching. CDR3 length: 16 amino acids, cysteine to phenylalanine. Only the CDR3 portion is preserved as DNA: 48 bases, with reading frame beginning at the first base. Via the germline V gene, CDR1 is SGHRS and CDR2 YFSETQ. V is shortened by 0 bases, J by 4 bases, and the region joining them spans 11 bases.